This T cell receptor (beta chain) is drawn from a study of identical twins. Findings of the study overall: For out-of-frame beta sequences, excess twin sharing was weaker.

This clonotype was detected many times. Its antigen is unidentified. The V segment lost 3 bases and the J segment 1 base; nucleotides outside the gene matches: 6. The CDR3 has 15 residues. Germline V gives CDR1 DFQATT, CDR2 SNEGSKA (reference sequence). TCRdb fed the 5' RACE reads into MiXCR, producing one record per CDR3 protein. The repertoire holds approximately 700,000 distinct CDR3 sequences, with 5.5% to 6.5% as singletons. The clonotype comes from a man aged 18 to 35 in good health. This chain joins TRBV20-1 and TRBJ2-1, with 7 bases lining up with TRBD2. Source material: naive T cells sorted from blood. DNA for the CDR3: TGCAGTGCTAGCGGGAGGATACAATCCTACAATGAGCAGTTCTTC. Protein sequence: CSASGRIQSYNEQFF.